This T cell receptor (beta chain) was recorded in a study of cytomegalovirus exposure and HLA in healthy donors. Points from the study as a whole: Fewer than 200 TCR beta chains were listed as cytomegalovirus-associated. A later analysis found first-cohort TCR clusters tended to co-occur in the approximately 120 validation repertoires.

The method was immunoSEQ multiplex PCR; TCRdb's version includes in-frame clones alone and lacks a portion of them. Among more than 55,000 clones, 94% were seen once, and the ten largest hold 0.5% to 0.75%. A note on this clone: Its antigen is currently unknown.

Input material: PBMCs. This receptor was identified in a woman aged 18-29 years in good health and CMV-seronegative.

The CDR3 loop is CASSLTGGGNQPQHF. The CDR3, as DNA: TGTGCCAGCAGCTTAACCGGGGGTGGCAATCAGCCCCAGCATTTT. This chain links TRBV7-9 with TRBJ1-5; tentatively, D is TRBD1 (5 bases). The CDR3 contains 15 residues. V dropped 2 bases and J dropped 2 bases, with 10 bases sitting between them. The germline CDR1 and CDR2 sequences are SEHNR and FQNEAQ (reference sequence).